This T cell receptor (beta chain) was sequenced for a study of identical twins. Findings of the study overall: Compared with models, monozygotic twins showed more out-of-frame TCR alpha sharing. The authors noted that invariant MAIT and iNKT cells could partly confound zero-insertion analyses. Low generation probability was overrepresented in out-of-frame alpha sequences shared by twins.

Via MiXCR, TCRdb re-called the 5' RACE reads, giving one row per CDR3 protein. The data show 500,000 or so distinct CDR3 sequences, with 13% to 15% seen just once and more than 0.5% held by the top ten. As for this clonotype: Antigen unknown.

The V gene lost 0 bases and the J gene lost 3 bases, with 13 bases spanning the gap. Germline assignment: CDR1 LGHNA and CDR2 YSLEER. The CDR3 is 16 amino acids. This same sample was also part of a study on yellow fever vaccine responses in identical twins.

The rearrangement uses TRBV4-3 and TRBJ2-3; D perhaps matches TRBD2 (5 bases). The sequence derives from a woman under 30 in good health. The sample comprised CD4+ T cells sorted from blood. The CDR3 DNA reads TGCGCCAGCAGCCAAGATCAGGCCCGCGGGACAGATACGCAGTATTTT. This translates into CASSQDQARGTDTQYF.